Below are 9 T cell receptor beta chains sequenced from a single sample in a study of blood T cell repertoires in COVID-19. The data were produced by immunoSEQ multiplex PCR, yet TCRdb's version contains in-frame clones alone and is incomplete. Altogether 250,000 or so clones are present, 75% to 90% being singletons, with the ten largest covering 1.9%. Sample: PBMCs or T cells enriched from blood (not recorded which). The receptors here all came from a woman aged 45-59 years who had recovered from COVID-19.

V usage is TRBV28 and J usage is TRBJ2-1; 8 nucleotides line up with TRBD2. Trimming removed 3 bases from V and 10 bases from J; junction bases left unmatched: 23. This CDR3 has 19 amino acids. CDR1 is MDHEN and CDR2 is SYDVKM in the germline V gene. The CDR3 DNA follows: TGTGCCAGCAGTTTGGGTCGAGGGGGGGTTAGCGGGGCCCCGCTAGAGCAGTTCTTC. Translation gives CASSLGRGGVSGAPLEQFF. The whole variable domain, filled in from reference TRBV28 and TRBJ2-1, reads DVKVTQSSRYLVKRTGEKVFLECVQDMDHENMFWYRQDPGLGLRLIYFSYDVKMKEKGDIPEGYSVSREKKERFSLILESASTNQTSMYLCASSLGRGGVSGAPLEQFFGPGTRLTVL.

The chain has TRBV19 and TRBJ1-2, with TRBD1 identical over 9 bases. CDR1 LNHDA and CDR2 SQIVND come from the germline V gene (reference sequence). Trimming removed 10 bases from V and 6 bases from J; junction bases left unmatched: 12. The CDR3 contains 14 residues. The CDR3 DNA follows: TGTGCCACCTACAAACAGGGGGCGAAAAATGGCTACACCTTC. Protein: CATYKQGAKNGYTF.

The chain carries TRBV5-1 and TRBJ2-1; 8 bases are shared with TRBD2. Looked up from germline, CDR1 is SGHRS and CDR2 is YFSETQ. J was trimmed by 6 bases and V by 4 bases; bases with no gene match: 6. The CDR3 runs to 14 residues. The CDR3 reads CASSGWTSSNEQFF. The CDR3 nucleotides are TGCGCCAGCAGCGGCTGGACTAGCAGCAATGAGCAGTTCTTC. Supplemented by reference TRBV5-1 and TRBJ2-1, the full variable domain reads KAGVTQTPRYLIKTRGQQVTLSCSPISGHRSVSWYQQTPGQGLQFLFEYFSETQRNKGNFPGRFSGRQFSNSRSEMNVSTLELGDSALYLCASSGWTSSNEQFFGPGTRLTVL.

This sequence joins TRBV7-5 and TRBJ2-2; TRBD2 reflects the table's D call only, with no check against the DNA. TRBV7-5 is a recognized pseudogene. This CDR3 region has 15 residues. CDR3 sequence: CARSFIPTNTGELFF. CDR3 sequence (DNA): TGTGCCAGAAGCTTCATCCCCACTAACACCGGGGAGCTGTTTTTT.

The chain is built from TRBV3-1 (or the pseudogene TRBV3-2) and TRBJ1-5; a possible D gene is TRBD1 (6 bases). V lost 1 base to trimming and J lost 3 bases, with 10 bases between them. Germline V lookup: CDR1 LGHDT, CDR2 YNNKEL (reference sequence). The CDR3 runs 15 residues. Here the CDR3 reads CASSQGWDNNQPQHF. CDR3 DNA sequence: TGTGCCAGCAGCCAAGGATGGGACAACAATCAGCCCCAGCATTTT.

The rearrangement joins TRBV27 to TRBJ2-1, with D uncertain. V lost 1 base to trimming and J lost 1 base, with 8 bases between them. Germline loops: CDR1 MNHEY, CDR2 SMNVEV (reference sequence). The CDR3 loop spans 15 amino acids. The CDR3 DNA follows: TGTGCCAGCAGTTTATGGGCCGGATCCTACAATGAGCAGTTCTTC. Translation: CASSLWAGSYNEQFF.

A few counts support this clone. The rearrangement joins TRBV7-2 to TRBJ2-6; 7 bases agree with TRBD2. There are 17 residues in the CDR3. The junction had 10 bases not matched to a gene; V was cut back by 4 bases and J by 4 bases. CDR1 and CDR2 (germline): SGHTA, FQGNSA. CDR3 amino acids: CASSSGGGTNGANVLTF. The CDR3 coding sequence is TGTGCCAGCAGCTCGGGCGGTGGGACTAACGGGGCCAACGTCCTGACTTTC.

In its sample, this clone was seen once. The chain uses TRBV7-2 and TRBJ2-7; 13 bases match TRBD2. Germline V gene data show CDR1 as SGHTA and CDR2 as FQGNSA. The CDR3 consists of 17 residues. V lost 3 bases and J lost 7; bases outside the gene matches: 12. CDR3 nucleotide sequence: TGTGCCAGCAGCTTTAGGGGGACTAGCGGGACCAAAGGGGAGCAGTACTTC. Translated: CASSFRGTSGTKGEQYF.

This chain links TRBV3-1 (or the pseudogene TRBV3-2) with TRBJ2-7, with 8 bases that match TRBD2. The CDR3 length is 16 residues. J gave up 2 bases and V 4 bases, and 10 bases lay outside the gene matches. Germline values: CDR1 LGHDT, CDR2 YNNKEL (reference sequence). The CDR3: CASSLQRGRGTYEQYF. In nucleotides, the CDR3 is TGTGCCAGCAGCCTACAGCGGGGGAGGGGGACCTACGAGCAGTACTTC.